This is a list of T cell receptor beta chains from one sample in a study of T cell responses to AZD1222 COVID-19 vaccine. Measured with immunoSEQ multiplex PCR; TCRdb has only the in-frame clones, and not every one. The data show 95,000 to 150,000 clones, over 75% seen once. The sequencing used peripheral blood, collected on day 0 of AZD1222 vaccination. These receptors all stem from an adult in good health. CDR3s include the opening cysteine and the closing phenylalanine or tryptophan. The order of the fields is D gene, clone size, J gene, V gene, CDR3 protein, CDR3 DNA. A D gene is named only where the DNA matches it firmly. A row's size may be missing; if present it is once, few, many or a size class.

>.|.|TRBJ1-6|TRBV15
CATSRGQGTYNSPLHF
TGTGCCACCAGCAGAGGTCAGGGCACCTATAATTCACCCCTCCACTTT
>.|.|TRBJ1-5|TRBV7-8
CASSRGLNQPQHF
TGTGCCAGCAGCCGGGGTCTCAATCAGCCCCAGCATTTT
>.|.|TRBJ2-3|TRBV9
CASTLLGTDTQYF
TGTGCCAGCACCCTACTCGGCACAGATACGCAGTATTTT
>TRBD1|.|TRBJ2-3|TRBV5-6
CASSRPGQGVTDTQYF
TGTGCCAGCAGCCGGCCGGGACAGGGGGTAACAGATACGCAGTATTTT
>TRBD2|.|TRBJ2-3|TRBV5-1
CASSLWSSGRLGGTQYF
TGCGCCAGCAGCTTGTGGTCTAGCGGGCGACTCGGGGGTACGCAGTATTTT
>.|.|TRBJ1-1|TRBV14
CASSPGWPVTEAFF
TGTGCCAGCAGCCCGGGGTGGCCGGTTACTGAAGCTTTCTTT
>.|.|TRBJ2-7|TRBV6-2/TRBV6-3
CASSTTGTASEQYF
TGTGCCAGCAGTACAACAGGGACCGCGTCGGAGCAGTACTTC
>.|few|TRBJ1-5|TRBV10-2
CASSGYTQPQHF
TGCGCCAGCAGTGGCTATACTCAGCCCCAGCATTTT
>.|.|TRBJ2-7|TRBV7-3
CASSLSGVFPTYEQYF
TGTGCCAGCAGCTTATCTGGGGTTTTCCCTACCTACGAGCAGTACTTC
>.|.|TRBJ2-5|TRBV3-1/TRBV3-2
CASSRPGQETQYF
TGTGCCAGCAGCAGGCCGGGCCAAGAGACCCAGTACTTC
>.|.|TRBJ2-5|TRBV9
CASSPSDSLYQETQYF
TGTGCCAGCAGCCCCTCGGACTCCCTGTACCAAGAGACCCAGTACTTC
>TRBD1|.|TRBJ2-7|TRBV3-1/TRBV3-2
CASSQGGTGSYEQYF
TGTGCCAGCAGCCAAGGAGGGACAGGGTCCTACGAGCAGTACTTC
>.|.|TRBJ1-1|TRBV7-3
CASSPGSLGGEAFF
TGTGCCAGCAGCCCCGGATCCCTCGGGGGAGAAGCTTTCTTT
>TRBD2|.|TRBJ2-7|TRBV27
CASRSSGAGYEQYF
TGTGCCAGCAGATCTAGCGGGGCGGGCTACGAGCAGTACTTC
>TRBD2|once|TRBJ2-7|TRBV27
CASSFSGLAGGSYEQYF
TGTGCCAGCAGTTTCTCGGGACTAGCGGGAGGGTCCTACGAGCAGTACTTC
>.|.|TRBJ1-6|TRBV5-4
CASSLENGYNSPLHF
TGTGCCAGCAGCTTGGAAAACGGTTATAATTCACCCCTCCACTTT
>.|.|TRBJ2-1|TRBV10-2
CAAGPGLINEQFF
TGCGCCGCGGGTCCGGGACTCATCAATGAGCAGTTCTTC
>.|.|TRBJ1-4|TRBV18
CASSPVLQGTNEKLFF
TGTGCCAGCTCACCCGTCCTCCAGGGGACTAATGAAAAACTGTTTTTT
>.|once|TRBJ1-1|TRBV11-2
CASSLVGGLNTEAFF
TGTGCCAGCAGCTTAGTCGGGGGGTTGAACACTGAAGCTTTCTTT
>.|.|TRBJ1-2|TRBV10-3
CAISELAGTLGGYTF
TGTGCCATCAGTGAGTTGGCAGGAACCTTGGGGGGCTACACCTTC
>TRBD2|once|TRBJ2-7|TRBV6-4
CASRHLLGTSGGPILGEQYF
TGTGCCAGCAGGCACCTCCTGGGGACTAGCGGGGGGCCTATCTTGGGCGAGCAGTACTTC
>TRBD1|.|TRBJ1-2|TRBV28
CASRIGTAGYGYTF
TGTGCCAGCAGAATCGGGACAGCAGGCTATGGCTACACCTTC
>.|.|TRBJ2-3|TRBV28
CASRRETDTQYF
TGTGCCAGCCGGCGGGAAACAGATACGCAGTATTTT
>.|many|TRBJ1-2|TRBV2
CASSEAIYGYTF
TGTGCCAGCAGTGAAGCGATCTATGGCTACACCTTC
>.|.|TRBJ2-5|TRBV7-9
CASSWGDSIETQYF
TGTGCCAGCAGCTGGGGGGACTCGATCGAGACCCAGTACTTC
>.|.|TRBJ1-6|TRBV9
CASSDRNSPLHF
TGTGCCAGCAGCGATAGAAATTCACCCCTCCACTTT
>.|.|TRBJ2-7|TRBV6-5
CARTNEGSRDF
TGTGCCAGAACCAACGAAGGGAGTAGGGACTTC
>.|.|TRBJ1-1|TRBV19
CASSMPRHRNTEAFF
TGTGCCAGTAGTATGCCCCGGCATAGGAACACTGAAGCTTTCTTT
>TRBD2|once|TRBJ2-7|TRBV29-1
CSVEGFSGRSYF
TGCAGCGTTGAGGGTTTTAGCGGGAGGTCGTACTTC
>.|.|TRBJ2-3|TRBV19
CASSVNWADTQYF
TGTGCCAGTAGCGTGAACTGGGCAGATACGCAGTATTTT
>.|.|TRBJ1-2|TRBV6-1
CASSEARRDGYTF
TGTGCCAGCAGTGAAGCCCGGAGAGATGGCTACACCTTC
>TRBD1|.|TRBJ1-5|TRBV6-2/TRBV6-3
CASSDRGSKSNQPQHF
TGTGCCAGCAGCGACAGGGGTAGTAAGAGCAATCAGCCCCAGCATTTT
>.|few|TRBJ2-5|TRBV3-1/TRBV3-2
CASSQVLRSGQETQYF
TGTGCCAGCAGCCAAGTTCTCCGGAGCGGTCAAGAGACCCAGTACTTC
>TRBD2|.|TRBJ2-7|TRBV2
CASKASGRVYEQYF
TGTGCCAGCAAAGCTAGCGGGAGAGTATACGAGCAGTACTTC